Presented here are 21 T cell receptor beta chains from one specimen sequenced in a study of T cell responses to AZD1222 COVID-19 vaccine. Using immunoSEQ multiplex PCR, the repertoire was profiled, and TCRdb retains in-frame clones only, with some absent. The table records over 100,000 clones, 86% of them present only once. Sequenced material: peripheral blood, taken on day 0 of AZD1222 vaccination. These receptor sequences come from an adult in good health.

The J gene is TRBJ1-2, the V gene TRBV6-5; D remains unclear. CDR1 and CDR2 from the germline V gene are MNHEY and SVGAGI. V was cut by 8 bases and J by 0 bases, with 13 bases left in between. This CDR3 has 14 residues. The CDR3 spells CASSLVASNYGYTF. The CDR3 bases are TGTGCCAGCTCTTTGGTTGCATCTAACTATGGCTACACCTTC.

The rearrangement links TRBV18 to TRBJ1-2, with 9 bases fitting TRBD1. After removal of 6 bases from V and 6 bases from J, the junction contained 11 bases not matched to a gene. The CDR3 length is 15 residues. In germline, CDR1 is KGHSH, CDR2 LQKENI. In DNA form, the CDR3 reads TGTGCCAGCTCCCTCCGGGGACAGGGCATCGATGGCTACACCTTC. Translated, it gives CASSLRGQGIDGYTF.

The rearrangement joins TRBV11-3 to TRBJ2-3; possible D gene TRBD1, 6 bases. Looked up from germline, CDR1 is SGHNT and CDR2 is YENEEA. The CDR3 contains 15 residues. The ends were cut back, 5 bases at V and 5 bases at J, with 17 bases in the middle. The DNA for the CDR3 is TGTGCCAGCAGCACCCGGGACAAAAATGGAGATACGCAGTATTTT. This translates into CASSTRDKNGDTQYF.

The chain has TRBV12-3 or TRBV12-4 and TRBJ1-2; TRBD1 might be the D (6 bases). The V and J ends lost 2 bases and 4 bases respectively, with 8 bases between them. The CDR3 extends over 13 amino acids. This CDR3 reads CASSLQGSYGYTF. The CDR3 DNA is TGTGCCAGCAGTTTACAGGGGTCCTATGGCTACACCTTC.

The chain is built from TRBV2 and TRBJ1-1; possible D gene TRBD1, 6 bases. Germline V gene sequence: CDR1 SNHLY, CDR2 FYNNEI. The CDR3 runs 12 residues. V shed 2 bases and J shed 10 bases, with 11 bases lying between them. This chain's CDR3 is CASSEQGLLAFF. The CDR3 nucleotides are TGTGCCAGCAGTGAACAGGGGTTATTAGCTTTCTTT.

J is TRBJ2-7 and V is TRBV19; either TRBD1 or TRBD2 may supply D (7 bases each). The CDR3 totals 16 residues. Germline CDR1 and CDR2: LNHDA and SQIVND (reference sequence). Trimming took 6 bases from V and 1 from J, leaving 19 bases between them. CDR3 DNA sequence: TGTGCCAGTAGCCCCCGGGGCAGGGGGGGTTCCTACGAGCAGTACTTC. Translating gives CASSPRGRGGSYEQYF.

The J gene is TRBJ2-7, the V gene TRBV7-8, with a tentative D call TRBD1 (6 bases). Trimming left V 4 bases short and J 6 bases short, with 16 bases between. This CDR3 has 14 amino acids. Germline V gene sequence: CDR1 SGHVS, CDR2 FQNEAQ. For the CDR3, the DNA is TGTGCCAGCAGCTACGGGACACCCCCCTTCGAGCAGTACTTC. Its protein product is CASSYGTPPFEQYF.

The chain couples TRBV6-5 to TRBJ1-2; D remains ambiguous. V lost 2 bases to trimming and J lost 6 bases, with 10 bases between them. The germline V gene has CDR1 MNHEY and CDR2 SVGAGI. The CDR3 is 13 amino acids. The CDR3, as DNA: TGTGCCAGCAGTTACAAGGCGAGGGATGGCTACACCTTC. It is translated as CASSYKARDGYTF.

This clone came up a few times. V usage is TRBV4-1 and J usage is TRBJ1-1; D gene unclear. V shed 4 bases and J shed 1 base, with 10 bases lying between them. The CDR3 is 14 amino acids. Germline CDR1 reads MGHRA; CDR2 reads YSYEKL. This CDR3 is CASSRGEENTEAFF. CDR3 bases: TGCGCCAGCAGCCGTGGGGAAGAGAACACTGAAGCTTTCTTT.

The V call is TRBV2, the J call TRBJ1-6; possible D gene TRBD1, 6 bases. V lost 1 base, J lost 8 bases, and 12 bases lay in between. The germline CDR1 and CDR2 sequences are SNHLY and FYNNEI. CDR3 length equals 15 residues. CDR3 in DNA: TGTGCCAGCAGTGAAGTAGGGGGGACCTATTCACCCCTCCACTTT. This gives the protein CASSEVGGTYSPLHF. The full variable domain, rest sourced from reference TRBV2 and TRBJ1-6, is EPEVTQTPSHQVTQMGQEVILRCVPISNHLYFYWYRQILGQKVEFLVSFYNNEISEKSEIFDDQFSVERPDGSNFTLKIRSTKLEDSAMYFCASSEVGGTYSPLHFGNGTRLTVT.

The chain carries TRBV6-2 or TRBV6-3 and TRBJ2-2; 7 bases are a match to TRBD2. CDR3 length: 16 amino acids. Germline values: CDR1 MNHEY, CDR2 SVGEGT. With 5 bases clipped from V and 7 bases from J, the junction kept 13 bases outside the gene matches. The CDR3: CASSPRWSGKLGELFF. The CDR3 DNA reads TGTGCCAGCAGTCCCCGGTGGAGCGGGAAGCTCGGGGAGCTGTTTTTT.

V is TRBV5-1 and J is TRBJ1-5; a weak D match, TRBD1 (6 bases). The CDR3 has 14 residues. From germline, CDR1 is SGHRS and CDR2 YFSETQ. V was pared by 0 bases and J by 5 bases, with 9 bases between. DNA for the CDR3: TGCGCCAGCAGCTTGGAGACAGGCGATCAGCCCCAGCATTTT. Amino acids: CASSLETGDQPQHF.

V usage is TRBV12-3 or TRBV12-4 and J usage is TRBJ1-2, with D unresolved. Trimming took 2 bases from V and 7 from J, leaving 5 bases between them. This CDR3 spans 11 amino acids. The DNA of the CDR3 is TGTGCCAGCAGTTTAACGGCTGGCTACACCTTC. Amino acids: CASSLTAGYTF.

The chain couples TRBV20-1 to TRBJ2-7, with D uncertain. Trimming removed 0 bases at V and 7 bases at J, with 7 bases between. The CDR3 is 11 amino acids. Germline lookup yields CDR1 DFQATT and CDR2 SNEGSKA (reference sequence). The CDR3 nucleotides read TGCAGTGCTAGAGAGGGATGGGAGCAGTACTTC. Its translation: CSAREGWEQYF.

The CDR3 spells CASSPWDSNNPYEQYF. As DNA, the CDR3 is TGTGCCAGCAGCCCCTGGGACAGTAATAATCCCTACGAGCAGTACTTC. The genes are TRBV7-8 and TRBJ2-7, with TRBD1 matching 7 bases. Per germline, CDR1 SGHVS and CDR2 FQNEAQ. This CDR3 is built from 16 residues. V lost 5 bases and J lost 2; bases outside the gene matches: 12. Filled out from reference TRBV7-8 and TRBJ2-7, the complete variable domain reads GAGVSQSPRYKVAKRGQDVALRCDPISGHVSLFWYQQALGQGPEFLTYFQNEAQLDKSGLPSDRFFAERPEGSVSTLKIQRTQQEDSAVYLCASSPWDSNNPYEQYFGPGTRLTVT.

This chain connects TRBV3-1 (or the pseudogene TRBV3-2) to TRBJ1-6; D not resolved. V was pared by 3 bases and J by 4 bases, with 4 bases between. This CDR3 comprises 13 residues. Per the germline V gene, CDR1 is LGHDT and CDR2 is YNNKEL (reference sequence). As DNA, the CDR3 is TGTGCCAGCAGCCAGGGGTATAATTCACCCCTCCACTTT. This gives the protein CASSQGYNSPLHF.

The chain is built from TRBV11-3 and TRBJ2-1; D perhaps matches TRBD2 (6 bases). Germline V CDR1 and CDR2: SGHNT, YENEEA. Trimming removed 1 base from V and 5 bases from J, with 9 bases in between. The CDR3 has 14 residues. CDR3 bases: TGTGCCAGCAGCTTAGGTACTAGCCACAATGAGCAGTTCTTC. Translating gives CASSLGTSHNEQFF.

V gene TRBV28 combines with J gene TRBJ2-3; D gene ambiguous. CDR1 and CDR2 (germline): MDHEN, SYDVKM. V gave up 7 bases and J gave up 2 bases, with 16 bases separating them. The CDR3 is 15 residues long. The CDR3 loop reads CASTLTWSPTDTQYF. As DNA, the CDR3 is TGTGCCAGCACCTTAACGTGGAGCCCCACAGATACGCAGTATTTT.

The V call is TRBV19, the J call TRBJ1-2; D perhaps matches TRBD1 (5 bases). CDR1 is LNHDA, CDR2 SQIVND, per germline (reference sequence). The CDR3 consists of 16 residues. The V end lost 3 bases, the J end lost 5 bases, and 19 bases lay between the germline ends. The CDR3 sequence: CASSIDSGLNAYGYTF. As DNA, the CDR3 is TGTGCCAGTAGTATTGACAGCGGGTTAAATGCTTATGGCTACACCTTC.

CDR3 region: CASSQEASGAYTQYF. The DNA for the CDR3 is TGTGCCAGCAGCCAAGAGGCTAGCGGGGCCTATACGCAGTATTTT. The genes are TRBV3-1 (or the pseudogene TRBV3-2) and TRBJ2-3; 9 bases agree with TRBD2. Germline V gene sequence: CDR1 LGHDT, CDR2 YNNKEL (reference sequence). This CDR3 comprises 15 residues. V trimming: 0 bases; J trimming: 7 bases; junction bases outside the gene matches: 5.

The J gene is TRBJ1-3, the V gene TRBV3-1 (or the pseudogene TRBV3-2), with a weak D call TRBD1 (5 bases). V was trimmed by 1 base and J by 4 bases, leaving 8 bases between them. CDR1 is LGHDT and CDR2 is YNNKEL in the germline V gene (reference sequence). The CDR3 spans 14 residues. The DNA of the CDR3 is TGTGCCAGCAGCCAAGGGACAACGGGAAACACCATATATTTT. Translating gives CASSQGTTGNTIYF.